This T cell receptor beta chain was captured in a study of identical twins. Study results and limitations: Beta out-of-frame twin sharing showed a weaker excess. Memory repertoires showed no such pattern, whereas abundant cord blood beta clonotypes carried fewer insertions.

This clonotype was seen many times. Its cognate antigen is unknown. The donor group consisted entirely of healthy Caucasians. Through template switching, a universal primer site was introduced, and the cDNA contained unique molecular identifiers. MiXCR was run by TCRdb on the 5' RACE reads, yielding one entry per CDR3 protein. The table lists approximately 220,000 distinct CDR3 sequences, approximately 8.3% of them singletons. The same sample was also studied in work on yellow fever vaccine responses in identical twins.

Sequenced sample: memory (CD45RO+) T cells sorted from blood. The source of this sequence is a woman between 18 and 29 years old in good health.

CDR3: CASSLGVYRKPYEQYF. CDR3 bases: TGTGCCAGCAGCTTAGGAGTTTACAGGAAACCCTACGAGCAGTACTTC. The chain joins TRBV7-8 to TRBJ2-7; D is possibly TRBD1 (5 bases). Germline loops: CDR1 SGHVS, CDR2 FQNEAQ. This CDR3 has 16 residues. Trimming took 1 base from V and 2 from J, leaving 15 bases between them.